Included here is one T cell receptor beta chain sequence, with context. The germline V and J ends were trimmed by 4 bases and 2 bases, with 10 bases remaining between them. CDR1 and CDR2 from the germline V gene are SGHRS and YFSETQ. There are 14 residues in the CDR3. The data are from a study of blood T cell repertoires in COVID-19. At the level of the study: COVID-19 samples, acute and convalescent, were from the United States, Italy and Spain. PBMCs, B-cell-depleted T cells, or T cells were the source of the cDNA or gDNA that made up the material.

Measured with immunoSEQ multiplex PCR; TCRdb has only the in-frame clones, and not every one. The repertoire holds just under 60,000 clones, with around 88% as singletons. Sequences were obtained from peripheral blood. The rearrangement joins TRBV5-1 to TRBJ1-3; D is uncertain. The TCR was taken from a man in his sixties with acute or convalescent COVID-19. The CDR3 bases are TGCGCCAGCAGCCTTGACATTGCTGGAAACACCATATATTTT. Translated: CASSLDIAGNTIYF.